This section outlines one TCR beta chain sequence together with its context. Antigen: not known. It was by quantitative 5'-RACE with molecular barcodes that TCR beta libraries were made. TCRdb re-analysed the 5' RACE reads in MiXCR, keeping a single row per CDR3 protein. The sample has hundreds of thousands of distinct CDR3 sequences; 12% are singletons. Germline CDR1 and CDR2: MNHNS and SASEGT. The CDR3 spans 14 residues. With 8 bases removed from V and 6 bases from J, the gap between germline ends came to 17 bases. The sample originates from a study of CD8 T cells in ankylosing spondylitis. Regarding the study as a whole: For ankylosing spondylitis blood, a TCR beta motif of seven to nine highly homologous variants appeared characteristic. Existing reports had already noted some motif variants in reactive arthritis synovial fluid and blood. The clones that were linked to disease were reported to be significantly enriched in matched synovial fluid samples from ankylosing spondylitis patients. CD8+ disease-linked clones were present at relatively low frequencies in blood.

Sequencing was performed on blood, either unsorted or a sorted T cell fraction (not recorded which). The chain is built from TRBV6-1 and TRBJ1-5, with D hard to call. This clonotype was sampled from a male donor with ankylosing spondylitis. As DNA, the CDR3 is TGTGCCAGCCTTGCACTGCAGGCGTTTCAGCCCCAGCATTTT. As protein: CASLALQAFQPQHF.